This T cell receptor (beta chain) came from a study of T-cell reconstitution after alpha-beta-depleted transplantation in children. Researchers prepared the TCRbeta library using unique molecular identifiers, the study reports. TCRdb passed the PCR reads through MiXCR, listing each CDR3 protein once. Among approximately 590,000 distinct CDR3 sequences listed, roughly 10% were seen once. Between the trimmed V and J ends, which lost 5 bases and 1 base, there was a span of 12 bases. In germline, CDR1 is SEHNR, CDR2 FQNEAQ (reference sequence). This CDR3 region has 16 residues. This specimen was PBMCs from the stem cell graft donor, taken from the stem cell graft. The TCR originated in a human donor who donated a stem cell graft to a child with acute myeloid leukemia. The rearrangement joins TRBV7-9 to TRBJ2-6, with unresolved D. CDR3: CASSPTLPSGANVLTF. CDR3 bases: TGTGCCAGCAGCCCAACCCTACCATCTGGGGCCAACGTCCTGACTTTC.